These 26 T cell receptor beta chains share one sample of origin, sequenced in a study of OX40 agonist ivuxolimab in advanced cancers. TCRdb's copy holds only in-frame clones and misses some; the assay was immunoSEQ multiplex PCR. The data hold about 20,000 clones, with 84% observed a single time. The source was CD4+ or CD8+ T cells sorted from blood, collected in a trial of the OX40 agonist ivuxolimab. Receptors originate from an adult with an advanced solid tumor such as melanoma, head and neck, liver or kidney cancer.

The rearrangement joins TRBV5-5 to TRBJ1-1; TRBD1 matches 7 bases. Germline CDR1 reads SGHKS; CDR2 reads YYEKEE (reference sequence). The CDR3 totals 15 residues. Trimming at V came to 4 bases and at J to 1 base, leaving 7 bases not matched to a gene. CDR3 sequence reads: CASSGAGQKNTEAFF. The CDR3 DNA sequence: TGTGCCAGCAGCGGCGCGGGACAGAAGAACACTGAAGCTTTCTTT.

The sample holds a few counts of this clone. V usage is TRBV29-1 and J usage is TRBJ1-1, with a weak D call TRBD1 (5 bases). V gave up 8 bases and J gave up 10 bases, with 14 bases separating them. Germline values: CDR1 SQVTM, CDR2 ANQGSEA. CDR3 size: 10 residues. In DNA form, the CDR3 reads TGCAGCTCTGGGGCAGACCGAGCTTTCTTT. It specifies CSSGADRAFF.

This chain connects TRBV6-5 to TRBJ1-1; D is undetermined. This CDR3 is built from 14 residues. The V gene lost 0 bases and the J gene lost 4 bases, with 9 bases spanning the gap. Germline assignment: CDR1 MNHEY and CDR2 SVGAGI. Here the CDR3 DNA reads TGTGCCAGCAGTTACTCGGGCTGGGGCACTGAAGCTTTCTTT. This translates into CASSYSGWGTEAFF.

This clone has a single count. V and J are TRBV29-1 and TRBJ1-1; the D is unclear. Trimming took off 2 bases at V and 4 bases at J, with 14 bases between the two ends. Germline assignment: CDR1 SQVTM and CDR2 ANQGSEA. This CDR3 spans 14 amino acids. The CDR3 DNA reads TGCAGCGTTGAAATGGGGAGGGCCATCACTGAAGCTTTCTTT. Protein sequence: CSVEMGRAITEAFF.

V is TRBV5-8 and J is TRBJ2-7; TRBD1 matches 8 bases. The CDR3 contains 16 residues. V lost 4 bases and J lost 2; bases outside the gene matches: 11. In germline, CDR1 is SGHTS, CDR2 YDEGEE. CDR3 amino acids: CASSRTPDRETYEQYF. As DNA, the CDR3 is TGTGCCAGCAGCCGAACGCCGGACAGGGAAACCTACGAGCAGTACTTC.

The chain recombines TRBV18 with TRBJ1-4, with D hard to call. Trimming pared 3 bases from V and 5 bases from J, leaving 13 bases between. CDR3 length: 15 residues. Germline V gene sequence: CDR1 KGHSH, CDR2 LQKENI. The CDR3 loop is CASSPGQVQNEKLFF. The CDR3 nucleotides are TGTGCCAGCTCACCTGGGCAGGTGCAAAATGAAAAACTGTTTTTT.

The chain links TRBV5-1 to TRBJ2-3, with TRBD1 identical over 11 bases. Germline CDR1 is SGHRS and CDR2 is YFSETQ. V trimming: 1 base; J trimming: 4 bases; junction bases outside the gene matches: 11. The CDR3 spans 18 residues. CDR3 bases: TGCGCCAGCAGCTTGACCGGACAGGGGGCTATAAGACCAGATACGCAGTATTTT. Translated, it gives CASSLTGQGAIRPDTQYF.

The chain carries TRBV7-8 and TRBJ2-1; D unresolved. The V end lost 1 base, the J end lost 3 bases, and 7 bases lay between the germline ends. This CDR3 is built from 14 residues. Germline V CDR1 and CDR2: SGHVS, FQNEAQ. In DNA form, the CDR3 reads TGTGCCAGCAGCTTAGGAGGTAGCTACAATGAGCAGTTCTTC. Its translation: CASSLGGSYNEQFF.

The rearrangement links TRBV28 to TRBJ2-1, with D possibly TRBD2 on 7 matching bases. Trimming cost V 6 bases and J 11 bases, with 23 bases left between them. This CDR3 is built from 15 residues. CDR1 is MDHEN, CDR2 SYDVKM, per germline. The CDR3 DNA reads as TGTGCCAGCAGGCCCGACCTTAGACACGGGGGGCAGCAGTTCTTC. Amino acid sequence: CASRPDLRHGGQQFF.

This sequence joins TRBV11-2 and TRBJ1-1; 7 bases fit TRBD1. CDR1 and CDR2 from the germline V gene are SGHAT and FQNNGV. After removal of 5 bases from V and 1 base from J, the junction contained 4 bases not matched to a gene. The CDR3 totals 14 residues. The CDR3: CASSKGQQNTEAFF. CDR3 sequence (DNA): TGTGCCAGCAGCAAGGGACAGCAGAACACTGAAGCTTTCTTT.

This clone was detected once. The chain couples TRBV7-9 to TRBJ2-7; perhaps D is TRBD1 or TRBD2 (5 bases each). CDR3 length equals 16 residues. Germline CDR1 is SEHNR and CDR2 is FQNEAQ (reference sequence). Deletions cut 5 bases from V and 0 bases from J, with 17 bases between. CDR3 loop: CASSQKTGTVSYEQYF. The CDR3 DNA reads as TGTGCCAGCAGCCAAAAAACCGGGACGGTCTCCTACGAGCAGTACTTC.

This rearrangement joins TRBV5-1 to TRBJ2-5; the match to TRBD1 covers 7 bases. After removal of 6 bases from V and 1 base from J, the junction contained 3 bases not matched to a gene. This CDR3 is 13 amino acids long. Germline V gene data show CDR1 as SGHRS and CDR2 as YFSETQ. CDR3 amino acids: CASMRQGQETQYF. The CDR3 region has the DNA TGCGCCAGCATGCGACAGGGCCAAGAGACCCAGTACTTC.

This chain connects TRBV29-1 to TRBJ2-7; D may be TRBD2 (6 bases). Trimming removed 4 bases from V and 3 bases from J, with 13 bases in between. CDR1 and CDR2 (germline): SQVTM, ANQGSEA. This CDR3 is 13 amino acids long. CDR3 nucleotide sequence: TGCAGCGTTGGACACCTGGGAGGCTACGAGCAGTACTTC. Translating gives CSVGHLGGYEQYF.

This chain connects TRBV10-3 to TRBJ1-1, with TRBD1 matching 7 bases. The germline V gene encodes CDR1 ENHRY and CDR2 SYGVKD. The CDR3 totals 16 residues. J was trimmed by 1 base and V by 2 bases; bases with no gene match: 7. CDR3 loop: CAISENRGGRNTEAFF. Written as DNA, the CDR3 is TGTGCCATCAGTGAGAACAGGGGAGGGAGGAACACTGAAGCTTTCTTT.

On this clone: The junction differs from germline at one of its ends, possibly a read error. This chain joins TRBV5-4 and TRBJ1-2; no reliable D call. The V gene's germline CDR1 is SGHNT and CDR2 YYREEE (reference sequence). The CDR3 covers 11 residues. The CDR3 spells CASSLGPSRGF. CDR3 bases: TGTGCCAGCAGCTTGGGACCCTCGCGGGGCTTC.

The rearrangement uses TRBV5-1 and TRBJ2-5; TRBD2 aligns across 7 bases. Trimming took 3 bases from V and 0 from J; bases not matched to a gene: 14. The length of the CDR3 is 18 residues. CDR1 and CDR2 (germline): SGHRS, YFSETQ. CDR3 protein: CASSSRKRGSEYQETQYF. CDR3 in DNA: TGCGCCAGCAGCTCCCGGAAGCGGGGATCAGAGTACCAAGAGACCCAGTACTTC.

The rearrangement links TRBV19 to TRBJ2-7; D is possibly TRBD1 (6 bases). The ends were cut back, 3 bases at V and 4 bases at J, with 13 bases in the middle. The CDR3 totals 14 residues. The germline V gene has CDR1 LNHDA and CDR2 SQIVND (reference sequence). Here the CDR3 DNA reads TGTGCCAGTAGTATCGAAGCCAGGGGTTACGAGCAGTACTTC. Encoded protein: CASSIEARGYEQYF.

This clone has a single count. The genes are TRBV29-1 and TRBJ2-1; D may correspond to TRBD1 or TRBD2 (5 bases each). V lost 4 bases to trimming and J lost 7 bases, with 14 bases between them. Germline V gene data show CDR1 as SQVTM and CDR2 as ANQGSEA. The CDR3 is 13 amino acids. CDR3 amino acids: CSVGGELGNEQFF. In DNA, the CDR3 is TGCAGCGTTGGAGGGGAGCTGGGGAATGAGCAGTTCTTC.

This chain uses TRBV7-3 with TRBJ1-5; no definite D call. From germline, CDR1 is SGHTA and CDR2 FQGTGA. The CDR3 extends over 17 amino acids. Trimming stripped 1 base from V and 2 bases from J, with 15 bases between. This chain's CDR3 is CASSLKEGNWGNQPQHF. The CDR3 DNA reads TGTGCCAGCAGCTTAAAGGAAGGGAATTGGGGCAATCAGCCCCAGCATTTT.

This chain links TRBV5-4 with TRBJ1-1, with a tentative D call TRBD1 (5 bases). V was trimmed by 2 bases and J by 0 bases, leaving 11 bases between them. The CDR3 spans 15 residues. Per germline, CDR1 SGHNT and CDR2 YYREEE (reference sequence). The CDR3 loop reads CASSLSTVVNTEAFF. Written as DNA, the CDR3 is TGTGCCAGCAGCTTATCGACAGTCGTGAACACTGAAGCTTTCTTT.

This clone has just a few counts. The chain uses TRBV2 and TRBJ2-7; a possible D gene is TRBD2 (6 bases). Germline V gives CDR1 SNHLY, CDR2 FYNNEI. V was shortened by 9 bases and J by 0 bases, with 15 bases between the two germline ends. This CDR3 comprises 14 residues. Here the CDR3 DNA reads TGTGCCAGTGACCCGGGACTTAGCTCCTACGAGCAGTACTTC. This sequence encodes CASDPGLSSYEQYF.

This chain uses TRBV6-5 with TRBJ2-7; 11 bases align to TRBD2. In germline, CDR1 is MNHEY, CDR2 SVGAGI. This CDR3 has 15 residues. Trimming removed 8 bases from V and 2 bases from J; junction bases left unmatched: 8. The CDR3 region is CASQLAGGPAYEQYF. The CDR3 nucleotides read TGTGCCAGCCAGCTAGCGGGAGGACCTGCCTACGAGCAGTACTTC.

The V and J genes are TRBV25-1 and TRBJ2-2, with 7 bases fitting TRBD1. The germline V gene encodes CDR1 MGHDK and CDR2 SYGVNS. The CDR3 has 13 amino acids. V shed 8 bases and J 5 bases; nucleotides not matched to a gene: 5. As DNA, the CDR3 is TGTGCCAGCTCTAGACAGGGAACCGGGGAGCTGTTTTTT. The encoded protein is CASSRQGTGELFF.

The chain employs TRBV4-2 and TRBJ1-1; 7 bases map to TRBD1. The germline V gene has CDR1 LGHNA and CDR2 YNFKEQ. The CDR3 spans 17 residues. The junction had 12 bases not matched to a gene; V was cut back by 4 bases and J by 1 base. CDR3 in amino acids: CASSPPARDSKNTEAFF. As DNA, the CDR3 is TGTGCCAGCAGCCCCCCGGCGCGGGACAGCAAGAACACTGAAGCTTTCTTT.

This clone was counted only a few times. DNA for the CDR3: TGTGCCAGCAGTGAAGTGGGACTAGCGGGCCCAGATACGCAGTATTTT. This codes for CASSEVGLAGPDTQYF. This chain connects TRBV6-1 to TRBJ2-3; TRBD2 matches 12 bases. The CDR3 runs to 16 residues. CDR1 and CDR2 (germline): MNHNS, SASEGT. The junction had 3 bases not matched to a gene; V was cut back by 1 base and J by 4 bases.

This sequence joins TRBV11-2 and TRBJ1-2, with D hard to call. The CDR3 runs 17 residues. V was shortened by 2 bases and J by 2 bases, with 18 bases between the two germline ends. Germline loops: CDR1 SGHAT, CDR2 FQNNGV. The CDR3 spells CASSLTTDQARNYGYTF. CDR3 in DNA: TGTGCCAGCAGCTTAACCACCGATCAAGCTCGGAACTATGGCTACACCTTC.